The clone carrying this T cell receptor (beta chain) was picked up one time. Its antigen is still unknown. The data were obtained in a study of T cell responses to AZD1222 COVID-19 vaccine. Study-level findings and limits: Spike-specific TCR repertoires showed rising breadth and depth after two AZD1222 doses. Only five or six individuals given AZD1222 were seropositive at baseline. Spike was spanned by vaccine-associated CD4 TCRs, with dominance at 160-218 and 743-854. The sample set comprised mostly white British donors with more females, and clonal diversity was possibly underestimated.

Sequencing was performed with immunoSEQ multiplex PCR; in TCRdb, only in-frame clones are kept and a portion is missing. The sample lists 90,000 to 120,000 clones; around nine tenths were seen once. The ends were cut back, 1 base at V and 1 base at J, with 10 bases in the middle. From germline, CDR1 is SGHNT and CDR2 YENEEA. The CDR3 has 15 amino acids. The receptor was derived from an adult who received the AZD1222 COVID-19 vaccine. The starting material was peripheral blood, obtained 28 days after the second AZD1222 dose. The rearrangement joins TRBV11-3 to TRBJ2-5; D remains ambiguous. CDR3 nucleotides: TGTGCCAGCAGCTTAGGGTTACAGCCCCAAGAGACCCAGTACTTC. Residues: CASSLGLQPQETQYF.